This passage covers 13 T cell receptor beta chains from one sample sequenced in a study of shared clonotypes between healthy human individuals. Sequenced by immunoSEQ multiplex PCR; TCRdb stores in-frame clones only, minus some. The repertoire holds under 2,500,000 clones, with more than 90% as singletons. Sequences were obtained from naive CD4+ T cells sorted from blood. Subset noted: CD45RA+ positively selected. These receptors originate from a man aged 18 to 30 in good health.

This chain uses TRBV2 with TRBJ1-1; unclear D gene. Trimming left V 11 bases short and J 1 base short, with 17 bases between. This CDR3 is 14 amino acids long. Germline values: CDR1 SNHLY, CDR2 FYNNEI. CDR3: CAGSPRGQNTEAFF. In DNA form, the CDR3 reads TGTGCCGGGAGCCCACGAGGGCAGAACACTGAAGCTTTCTTT.

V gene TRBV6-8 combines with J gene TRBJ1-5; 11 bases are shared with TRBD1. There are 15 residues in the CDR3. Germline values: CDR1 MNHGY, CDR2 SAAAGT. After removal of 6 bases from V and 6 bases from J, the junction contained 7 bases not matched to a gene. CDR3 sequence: CASSRGQGEGQPQHF. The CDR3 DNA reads TGTGCCAGCAGCCGGGGACAGGGGGAGGGTCAGCCCCAGCATTTT.

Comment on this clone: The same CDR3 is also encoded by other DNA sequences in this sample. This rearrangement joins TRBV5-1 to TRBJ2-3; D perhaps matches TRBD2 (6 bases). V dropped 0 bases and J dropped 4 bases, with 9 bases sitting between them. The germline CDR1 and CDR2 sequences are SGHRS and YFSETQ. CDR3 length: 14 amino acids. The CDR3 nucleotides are TGCGCCAGCAGCTTGGGGAGGGGTGCAGATACGCAGTATTTT. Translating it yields CASSLGRGADTQYF. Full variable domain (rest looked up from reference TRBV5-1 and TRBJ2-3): KAGVTQTPRYLIKTRGQQVTLSCSPISGHRSVSWYQQTPGQGLQFLFEYFSETQRNKGNFPGRFSGRQFSNSRSEMNVSTLELGDSALYLCASSLGRGADTQYFGPGTRLTVL.

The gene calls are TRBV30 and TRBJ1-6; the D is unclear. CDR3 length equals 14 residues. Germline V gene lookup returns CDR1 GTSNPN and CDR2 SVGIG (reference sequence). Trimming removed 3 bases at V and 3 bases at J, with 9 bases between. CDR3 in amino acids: CAWSPKGYNSPLHF. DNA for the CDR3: TGTGCCTGGAGCCCCAAAGGCTATAATTCACCCCTCCACTTT. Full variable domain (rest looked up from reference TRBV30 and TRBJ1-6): SQTIHQWPATLVQPVGSPLSLECTVEGTSNPNLYWYRQAAGRGLQLLFYSVGIGQISSEVPQNLSASRPQDRQFILSSKKLLLSDSGFYLCAWSPKGYNSPLHFGNGTRLTVT.

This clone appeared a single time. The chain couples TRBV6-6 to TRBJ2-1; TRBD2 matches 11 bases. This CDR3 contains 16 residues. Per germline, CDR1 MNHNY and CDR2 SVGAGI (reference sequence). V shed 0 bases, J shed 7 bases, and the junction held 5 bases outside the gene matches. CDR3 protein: CASSYSNSGGVNEQFF. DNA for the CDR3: TGTGCCAGCAGTTACTCGAATAGCGGGGGGGTGAATGAGCAGTTCTTC.

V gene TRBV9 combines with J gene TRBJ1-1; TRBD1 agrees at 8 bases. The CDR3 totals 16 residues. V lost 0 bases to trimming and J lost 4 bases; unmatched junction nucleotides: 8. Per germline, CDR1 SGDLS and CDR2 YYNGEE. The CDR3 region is CASSVDGTGGRTEAFF. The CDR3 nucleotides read TGTGCCAGCAGCGTAGATGGTACAGGGGGACGCACTGAAGCTTTCTTT.

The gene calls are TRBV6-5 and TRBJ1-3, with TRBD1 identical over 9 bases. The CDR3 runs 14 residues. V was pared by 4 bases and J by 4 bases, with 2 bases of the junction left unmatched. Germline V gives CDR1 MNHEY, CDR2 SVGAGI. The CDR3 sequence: CASSFGTGGNTIYF. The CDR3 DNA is TGTGCCAGCAGTTTTGGGACAGGGGGAAACACCATATATTTT.

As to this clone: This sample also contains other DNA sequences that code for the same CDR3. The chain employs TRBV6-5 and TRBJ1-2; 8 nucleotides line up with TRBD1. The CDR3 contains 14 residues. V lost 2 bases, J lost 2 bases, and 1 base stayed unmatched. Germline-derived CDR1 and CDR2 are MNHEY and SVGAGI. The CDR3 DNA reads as TGTGCCAGCAGTTACAGGACAGGGAACTATGGCTACACCTTC. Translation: CASSYRTGNYGYTF.

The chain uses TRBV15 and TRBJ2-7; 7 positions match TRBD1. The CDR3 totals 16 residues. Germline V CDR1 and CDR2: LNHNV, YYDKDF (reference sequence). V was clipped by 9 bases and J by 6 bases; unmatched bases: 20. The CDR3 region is CATIGDRKRNRREQYF. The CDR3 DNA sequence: TGTGCCACGATAGGGGACAGAAAGCGCAATCGGCGCGAGCAGTACTTC.

CDR3 sequence: CASRTGQGVDTEAFF. In DNA form, the CDR3 reads TGTGCCAGCAGAACGGGACAGGGTGTGGACACTGAAGCTTTCTTT. This sequence joins TRBV27 and TRBJ1-1, with 9 bases identical to TRBD1. Trimming at V came to 6 bases and at J to 3 bases, leaving 8 bases not matched to a gene. The CDR3 has 15 residues. Looked up from germline, CDR1 is MNHEY and CDR2 is SMNVEV (reference sequence).

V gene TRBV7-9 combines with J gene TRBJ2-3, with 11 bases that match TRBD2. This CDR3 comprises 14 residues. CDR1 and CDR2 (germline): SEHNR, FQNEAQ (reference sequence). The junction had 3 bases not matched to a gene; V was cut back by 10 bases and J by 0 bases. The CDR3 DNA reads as TGTGCCACAAGGACTAGCGGGAGCACAGATACGCAGTATTTT. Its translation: CATRTSGSTDTQYF.

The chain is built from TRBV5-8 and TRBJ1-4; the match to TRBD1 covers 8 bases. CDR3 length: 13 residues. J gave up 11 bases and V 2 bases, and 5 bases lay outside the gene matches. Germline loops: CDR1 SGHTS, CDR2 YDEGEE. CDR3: CASSLGQGLKLFF. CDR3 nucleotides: TGTGCCAGCAGCTTAGGACAGGGTTTGAAACTGTTTTTT.

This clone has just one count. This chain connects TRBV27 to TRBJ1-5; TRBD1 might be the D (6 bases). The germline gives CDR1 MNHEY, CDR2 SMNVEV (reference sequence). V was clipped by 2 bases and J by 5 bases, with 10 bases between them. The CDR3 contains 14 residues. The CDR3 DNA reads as TGTGCCAGCAGTTTAAAAGGGGGGGATCAGCCCCAGCATTTT. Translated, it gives CASSLKGGDQPQHF.